Below are 4 T cell receptor beta chains sequenced from a single sample in a study of blood T cell repertoires in COVID-19. The data were produced by immunoSEQ multiplex PCR, yet TCRdb's version contains in-frame clones alone and is incomplete. The data contain approximately 67,000 clones, about 90% of them singletons. The source material was peripheral blood. These receptors came from a human donor in a cohort sampled during active COVID-19.

The chain joins TRBV6-6 to TRBJ1-1; perhaps TRBD1 as D (5 bases). The CDR3 has 16 residues. The germline gives CDR1 MNHNY, CDR2 SVGAGI (reference sequence). V was trimmed by 8 bases and J by 2 bases, leaving 21 bases between them. This CDR3 reads CASDQGVGGQNTEAFF. CDR3 sequence (DNA): TGTGCCAGCGACCAAGGGGTAGGAGGGCAAAACACTGAAGCTTTCTTT.

This clone was found a few times. The chain uses TRBV30 and TRBJ1-1; 7 nucleotides align to TRBD1. Germline V gives CDR1 GTSNPN, CDR2 SVGIG (reference sequence). This CDR3 is 16 amino acids long. V shed 5 bases and J 1 base; nucleotides not matched to a gene: 13. The CDR3 here is CAWAGTVPTRNTEAFF. CDR3 DNA sequence: TGTGCCTGGGCAGGGACAGTTCCGACGCGGAACACTGAAGCTTTCTTT.

On this clone: The junction departs from the called germline gene at one end, perhaps through a read error. The chain links TRBV2 to TRBJ2-7, with D tentatively TRBD1 (6 bases). Germline V lookup: CDR1 SNHLY, CDR2 FYNNEI. The CDR3 is made up of 9 amino acids. CDR3 coding DNA: TGTGCCAGCAGTCCGGGACACTCCTTC. As protein: CASSPGHSF. The whole variable domain, filled in from reference TRBV2 and TRBJ2-7, reads EPEVTQTPSHQVTQMGQEVILRCVPISNHLYFYWYRQILGQKVEFLVSFYNNEISEKSEIFDDQFSVERPDGSNFTLKIRSTKLEDSAMYFCASSPGHSFGPGTRLTVT.

The rearrangement links TRBV28 to TRBJ2-7, with TRBD1 identical over 8 bases. The CDR3 consists of 14 residues. V lost 7 bases and J lost 2; bases outside the gene matches: 7. Germline CDR1 MDHEN, CDR2 SYDVKM. The CDR3 sequence is CASTTGVKAYEQYF. DNA of the CDR3: TGTGCCAGCACGACAGGGGTAAAGGCCTACGAGCAGTACTTC.